This TCR beta chain emerged from a study of preoperative IRX-2 immunotherapy in early breast cancer. Using immunoSEQ multiplex PCR, the repertoire was profiled, and TCRdb retains in-frame clones only, with some absent. The sample lists roughly 26,000 clones; 81% were seen once. Specified treatment: preoperative locoregional IRX-2 cytokine immunotherapy. Patients received preoperative, locoregional IRX-2 cytokine immunotherapy in a phase Ib study. V dropped 5 bases and J dropped 3; count of bases not matched to a gene: 15. The CDR3 covers 18 residues. CDR1 is MRHNA and CDR2 is SNTAGT in the germline V gene.

The receptor was isolated from a human donor with breast cancer. The V gene is TRBV6-4, the J gene TRBJ1-4; 7 bases map to TRBD1. This specimen consisted of lymph node tissue, obtained after IRX-2 immunotherapy. This CDR3 is CASSYRIPGGQSNEKLFF. CDR3 sequence (DNA): TGTGCCAGCAGTTATAGGATCCCGGGGGGACAGTCTAATGAAAAACTGTTTTTT.